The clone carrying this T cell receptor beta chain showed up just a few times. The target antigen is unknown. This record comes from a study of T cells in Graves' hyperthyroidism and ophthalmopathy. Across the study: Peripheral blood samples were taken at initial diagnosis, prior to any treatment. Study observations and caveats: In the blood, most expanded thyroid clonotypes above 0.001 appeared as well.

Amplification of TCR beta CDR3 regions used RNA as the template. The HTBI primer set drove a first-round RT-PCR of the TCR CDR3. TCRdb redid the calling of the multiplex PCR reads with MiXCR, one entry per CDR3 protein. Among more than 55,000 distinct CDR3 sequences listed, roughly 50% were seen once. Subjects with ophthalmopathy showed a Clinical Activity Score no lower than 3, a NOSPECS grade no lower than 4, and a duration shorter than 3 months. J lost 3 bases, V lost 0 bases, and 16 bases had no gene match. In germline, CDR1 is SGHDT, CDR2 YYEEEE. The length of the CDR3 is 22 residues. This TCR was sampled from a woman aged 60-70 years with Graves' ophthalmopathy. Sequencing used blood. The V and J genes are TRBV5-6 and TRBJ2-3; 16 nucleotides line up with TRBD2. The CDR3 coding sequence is TGTGCCAGCAGCTTGGAAGGGACTAGCGGGGGGGGGGTTGGGTTTGCAACAGATACGCAGTATTTT. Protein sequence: CASSLEGTSGGGVGFATDTQYF. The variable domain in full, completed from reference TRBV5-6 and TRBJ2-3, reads DAGVTQSPTHLIKTRGQQVTLRCSPKSGHDTVSWYQQALGQGPQFIFQYYEEEERQRGNFPDRFSGHQFPNYSSELNVNALLLGDSALYLCASSLEGTSGGGVGFATDTQYFGPGTRLTVL.